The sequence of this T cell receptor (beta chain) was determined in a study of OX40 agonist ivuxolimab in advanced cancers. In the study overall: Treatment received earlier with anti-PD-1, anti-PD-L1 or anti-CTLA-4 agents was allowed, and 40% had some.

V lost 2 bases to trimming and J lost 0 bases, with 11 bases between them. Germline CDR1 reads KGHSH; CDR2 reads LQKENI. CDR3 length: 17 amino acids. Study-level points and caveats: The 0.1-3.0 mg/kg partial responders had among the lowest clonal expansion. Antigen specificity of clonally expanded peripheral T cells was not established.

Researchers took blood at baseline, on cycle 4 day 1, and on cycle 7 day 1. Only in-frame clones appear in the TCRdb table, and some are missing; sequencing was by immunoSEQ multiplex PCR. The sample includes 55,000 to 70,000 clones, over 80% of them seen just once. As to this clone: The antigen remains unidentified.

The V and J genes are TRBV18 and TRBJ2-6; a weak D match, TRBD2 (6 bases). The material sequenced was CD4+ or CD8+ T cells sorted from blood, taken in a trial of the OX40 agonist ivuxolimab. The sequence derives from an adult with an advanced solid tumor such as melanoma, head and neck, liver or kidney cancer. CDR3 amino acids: CASSPFNGGSGANVLTF. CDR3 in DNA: TGTGCCAGCTCACCATTTAACGGGGGCTCTGGGGCCAACGTCCTGACTTTC.